The source of this T cell receptor beta chain is a study of Graves' ophthalmopathy and Graves' hyperthyroidism. On the study more broadly: Ahead of any treatment, peripheral blood was obtained at the initial diagnosis.

Trimming took 5 bases from V and 2 from J; bases not matched to a gene: 7. The CDR3 consists of 15 residues. The authors amplified TCR beta CDR3 regions from RNA transcripts. HTBI-primed RT-PCR formed the first round, and a multiplex PCR formed the second. TCRdb fed the multiplex PCR reads into MiXCR, producing one record per CDR3 protein. The sample yields 400,000 or so distinct CDR3 sequences, just over 15% seen once. The chain joins TRBV12-3 or TRBV12-4 to TRBJ2-7; 9 positions match TRBD2. The sequenced sample was peripheral blood. This TCR came from a woman in her late teens or twenties with stable Graves' hyperthyroidism. CDR3 sequence reads: CASSPGLASAYEQYF. The CDR3 DNA is TGTGCCAGCAGTCCGGGACTAGCTTCCGCCTACGAGCAGTACTTC.